This T cell receptor (beta chain) was captured by sequencing in a study of T cells in Graves' hyperthyroidism and ophthalmopathy. This clonotype turned up a few times. Germline assignment: CDR1 KGHSH and CDR2 LQKENI. V lost 3 bases to trimming and J lost 2 bases; unmatched junction nucleotides: 3. CDR3 length: 17 residues. RNA transcripts served as the template for amplifying TCR beta CDR3 regions. First-round RT-PCR with HTBI primers amplified the TCR CDR3 region. TCRdb passed the multiplex PCR reads through MiXCR, listing each CDR3 protein once. The sample shows about 380,000 distinct CDR3 sequences, roughly 14% of them seen only once.

This TCR derives from a young man with Graves' hyperthyroidism that later progressed to Graves' ophthalmopathy. Sequenced input: blood. This sequence joins TRBV18 and TRBJ2-6; 11 positions agree with TRBD1. CDR3 bases: TGTGCCAGCTCACCGTGGACAGGGGGCGCTGGGGCCAACGTCCTGACTTTC. It yields the protein CASSPWTGGAGANVLTF.